This TCR beta chain emerged from a study of T-cell memory formation after mild COVID-19. V shed 4 bases and J shed 6 bases, with 17 bases lying between them. The CDR3 loop spans 14 amino acids. Germline V gene sequence: CDR1 SGHRS, CDR2 YFSETQ. This clonotype occurred a few times. TCRdb re-called the 5' RACE reads through MiXCR, storing one row per CDR3 protein. The data show 250,000 to 300,000 distinct CDR3 sequences, under 20% seen once. The specimen sequenced was PBMCs or a T cell subset sorted from them (not recorded which). The chain links TRBV5-1 to TRBJ2-7; the D gene is possibly TRBD2 (7 bases). The source of this sequence is a man aged 18 to 35 who had mild COVID-19 (a few samples of this study predate the infection). Cell type and time point are not known. The CDR3 DNA is TGCGCCAGCAGCCTGGGGGGGGCAGGTGGCGAGCAGTACGTC. Its translation: CASSLGGAGGEQYV.